Listed here are 27 T cell receptor beta chains from one sample, sequenced in a study of blood T cell repertoires in COVID-19. Method: immunoSEQ multiplex PCR; TCRdb's copy keeps in-frame clones and lacks some. The sample holds 200,000 to 300,000 clones, 70% to 90% seen once. Sequenced sample: PBMCs or T cells enriched from blood (not recorded which). These TCRs come from a woman aged 40 to 49 with acute COVID-19.

In the case of this clone: A read error may account for a junction end that differs from germline. The chain uses TRBV11-3 and TRBJ2-1; D remains ambiguous. There are 10 residues in the CDR3. Germline V gene data show CDR1 as SGHNT and CDR2 as YENEEA. The CDR3 DNA is TGTGCCAGCAGCTCCCCCCTAGGTATCTTC. Its protein product is CASSSPLGIF.

This clone was counted once. The CDR3 DNA reads TGTGCCATCAGTGAGGCGGGGGGGCCTGTGGCAGATACGCAGTATTTT. It codes for CAISEAGGPVADTQYF. This chain connects TRBV10-3 to TRBJ2-3; 9 nucleotides align to TRBD2. CDR1 and CDR2 (germline): ENHRY, SYGVKD. J was trimmed by 4 bases and V by 2 bases; bases with no gene match: 7. The CDR3 extends over 16 amino acids.

This chain links TRBV5-4 with TRBJ2-1; 10 positions agree with TRBD2. CDR1 is SGHNT, CDR2 YYREEE, per germline (reference sequence). J was trimmed by 6 bases and V by 0 bases; bases with no gene match: 6. The CDR3 length is 16 residues. This CDR3 is CASSLEASGGFNEQFF. CDR3 nucleotide sequence: TGTGCCAGCAGCTTGGAGGCTAGCGGGGGATTCAATGAGCAGTTCTTC.

This clone occurred once. This chain uses TRBV5-5 with TRBJ2-3, with 7 bases that match TRBD2. This CDR3 contains 17 residues. V trimming: 4 bases; J trimming: 2 bases; junction bases outside the gene matches: 13. CDR1 is SGHKS and CDR2 is YYEKEE in the germline V gene (reference sequence). The CDR3 here is CASSRPRGEITTDTQYF. CDR3 DNA: TGTGCCAGCAGCCGCCCACGGGGGGAAATAACCACAGATACGCAGTATTTT.

The rearrangement uses TRBV6-9 and TRBJ2-7; D may be TRBD1 (6 bases). The V gene lost 5 bases and the J gene lost 2 bases, with 19 bases spanning the gap. The germline V gene has CDR1 MNHGY and CDR2 SVAAGI. This CDR3 is built from 16 residues. The CDR3 sequence: CASSTTDRNPTYEQYV. CDR3 bases: TGTGCCAGCAGTACCACCGACAGGAACCCAACCTACGAGCAGTACGTC.

This chain joins TRBV11-2 and TRBJ2-2; 12 bases are a match to TRBD2. This CDR3 spans 13 amino acids. Germline V gives CDR1 SGHAT, CDR2 FQNNGV. The V gene end was trimmed by 6 bases and the J gene end by 7 bases; junction bases not matched to a gene: 0. For the CDR3, the DNA is TGTGCCAGCAGGACTAGCGGGGGCGGGGAGCTGTTTTTT. Protein: CASRTSGGGELFF.

This clone was picked up one time. CDR3 region: CATSDSGGWNTQYF. The CDR3 DNA is TGTGCCACCAGTGATTCAGGGGGCTGGAATACGCAGTATTTT. The chain couples TRBV24-1 to TRBJ2-3, with 8 bases lining up with TRBD1. The length of the CDR3 is 14 residues. V shed 2 bases, J shed 7 bases, and the junction held 4 bases outside the gene matches. Germline V gene lookup returns CDR1 KGHDR and CDR2 SFDVKD.

The chain uses TRBV5-1 and TRBJ2-4, with D perhaps matching TRBD1 (6 bases). The germline CDR1 and CDR2 sequences are SGHRS and YFSETQ. Trimming removed 1 base from V and 7 bases from J, with 9 bases in between. This CDR3 contains 13 residues. The CDR3 DNA is TGCGCCAGCAGCTTGACAGGGATGAACATTCAGTACTTC. It translates to CASSLTGMNIQYF.

V and J are TRBV2 and TRBJ1-5; possible D gene TRBD1, 6 bases. Looked up from germline, CDR1 is SNHLY and CDR2 is FYNNEI. Between the trimmed V and J ends, which lost 8 bases and 5 bases, there was a span of 22 bases. The CDR3 runs 16 residues. Here the CDR3 reads CASSSITGSSDQPQHF. CDR3 sequence (DNA): TGTGCCAGCTCGAGTATCACAGGGAGCTCGGATCAGCCCCAGCATTTT.

The chain joins TRBV7-9 to TRBJ2-5, with 9 bases lining up with TRBD1. The V gene's germline CDR1 is SEHNR and CDR2 FQNEAQ (reference sequence). The junction had 8 bases not matched to a gene; V was cut back by 4 bases and J by 5 bases. CDR3 length: 15 residues. The CDR3 DNA follows: TGTGCCAGCAGCTACCCGGGACAGGGATGGGAGACCCAGTACTTC. It translates to CASSYPGQGWETQYF.

The V call is TRBV18, the J call TRBJ1-1; 10 bases map to TRBD1. Per the germline V gene, CDR1 is KGHSH and CDR2 is LQKENI. There are 12 residues in the CDR3. The V segment lost 11 bases and the J segment 5 bases; nucleotides outside the gene matches: 5. The CDR3 reads CAPGQGSTEAFF. CDR3 nucleotide sequence: TGTGCCCCGGGACAGGGGTCGACTGAAGCTTTCTTT.

This rearrangement joins TRBV20-1 to TRBJ2-3, with TRBD2 matching over 8 bases. Germline V gene lookup returns CDR1 DFQATT and CDR2 SNEGSKA (reference sequence). The CDR3 has 18 residues. V was pared by 5 bases and J by 2 bases, with 18 bases of the junction left unmatched. The CDR3 sequence: CSARGHVGVLAATDTQYF. The DNA for the CDR3 is TGCAGTGCTCGTGGACACGTAGGGGTACTAGCGGCCACAGATACGCAGTATTTT.

The V call is TRBV5-1, the J call TRBJ2-1; D is ambiguous. Germline V CDR1 and CDR2: SGHRS, YFSETQ. CDR3 size: 13 residues. Trimming left V 4 bases short and J 3 bases short, with 8 bases between. The CDR3 DNA reads TGCGCCAGCAGCCCCTTAATCTACAATGAGCAGTTCTTC. Translated, it gives CASSPLIYNEQFF.

J is TRBJ1-2 and V is TRBV27; 7 nucleotides line up with TRBD1. The ends lost 6 bases at V and 9 bases at J; junction bases unmatched: 16. Germline CDR1 and CDR2: MNHEY and SMNVEV (reference sequence). The CDR3 contains 15 residues. The CDR3 spells CASRSLDRALLSYTF. CDR3 coding DNA: TGTGCCAGCAGGAGCCTCGACAGGGCCCTTCTTAGCTACACCTTC.

The chain joins TRBV11-2 to TRBJ1-6, with 9 bases that match TRBD1. CDR1 and CDR2 from the germline V gene are SGHAT and FQNNGV. The CDR3 extends over 16 amino acids. The junction had 12 bases not matched to a gene; V was cut back by 5 bases and J by 10 bases. This CDR3 is CASSTGQGTFASPLHF. The CDR3 region has the DNA TGTGCCAGCAGCACTGGACAGGGGACCTTCGCATCACCCCTCCACTTT. Filled out from reference TRBV11-2 and TRBJ1-6, the complete variable domain reads EAGVAQSPRYKIIEKRQSVAFWCNPISGHATLYWYQQILGQGPKLLIQFQNNGVVDDSQLPKDRFSAERLKGVDSTLKIQPAKLEDSAVYLCASSTGQGTFASPLHFGNGTRLTVT.

V gene TRBV9 combines with J gene TRBJ2-7, with TRBD1 as a possible D gene (6 bases). Trimming shortened V by 0 bases and J by 3 bases, and 13 bases separated the two germline ends. In germline, CDR1 is SGDLS, CDR2 YYNGEE. This CDR3 is built from 15 residues. The CDR3 loop is CASSVATGQFYEQYF. DNA of the CDR3: TGTGCCAGCAGCGTAGCTACTGGACAGTTCTACGAGCAGTACTTC.

This clone has only a few counts. V usage is TRBV4-1 and J usage is TRBJ2-7, with 8 bases identical to TRBD1. V gave up 3 bases and J gave up 1 base; unmatched junction bases: 5. In germline, CDR1 is MGHRA, CDR2 YSYEKL. The CDR3 is 15 amino acids. CDR3 sequence: CASSHNRQGSYEQYF. The CDR3 region has the DNA TGCGCCAGCAGCCACAACCGACAGGGGTCCTACGAGCAGTACTTC.

In nucleotides, the CDR3 is TGTGCCAGCAGTGAGTTGATAGGACAGAGTATATACGAGCAGTACTTC. Translation: CASSELIGQSIYEQYF. The rearrangement uses TRBV6-1 and TRBJ2-7; TRBD1 might be the D (6 bases). Looked up from germline, CDR1 is MNHNS and CDR2 is SASEGT. Trimming took off 3 bases at V and 4 bases at J, with 19 bases between the two ends. This CDR3 contains 16 residues.

CDR3 in DNA: TGCGCCAGGTTACCGGGAACCCAGGACACCGGGGAGCTGTTTTTT. Amino acid sequence: CARLPGTQDTGELFF. This chain uses TRBV10-2 with TRBJ2-2; tentatively, D is TRBD2 (5 bases). V shed 9 bases and J shed 3 bases, with 17 bases lying between them. This CDR3 comprises 15 residues. Per the germline V gene, CDR1 is WSHSY and CDR2 is SAAADI.

V usage is TRBV7-2 and J usage is TRBJ2-2, with 9 positions matching TRBD2. The CDR3 has 14 residues. V was clipped by 5 bases and J by 6 bases; unmatched bases: 4. Germline V gene lookup returns CDR1 SGHTA and CDR2 FQGNSA. The CDR3 nucleotides read TGTGCCAGCAGCAGGACTAGCGTTCCCGGGGAGCTGTTTTTT. It translates to CASSRTSVPGELFF.

The J gene is TRBJ2-3, the V gene TRBV19, with a possible D match to TRBD1 (6 bases). CDR3 length equals 16 residues. The germline V gene encodes CDR1 LNHDA and CDR2 SQIVND (reference sequence). Trimming shortened V by 3 bases and J by 1 base, and 14 bases separated the two germline ends. The CDR3 loop is CASSILGAGGTDTQYF. The CDR3 coding sequence is TGTGCCAGTAGTATCCTCGGGGCAGGGGGCACAGATACGCAGTATTTT. The full variable domain, with the rest looked up from reference TRBV19 and TRBJ2-3, is DGGITQSPKYLFRKEGQNVTLSCEQNLNHDAMYWYRQDPGQGLRLIYYSQIVNDFQKGDIAEGYSVSREKKESFPLTVTSAQKNPTAFYLCASSILGAGGTDTQYFGPGTRLTVL.

The chain combines TRBV7-6 with TRBJ2-3; 11 nucleotides match TRBD2. In germline, CDR1 is SGHVS, CDR2 FNYEAQ. The V gene end was trimmed by 5 bases and the J gene end by 5 bases; junction bases not matched to a gene: 12. The CDR3 has 17 residues. CDR3 DNA sequence: TGTGCCAGCAGCCCCGCGGGTAGCGGGGGGGCTCGAGATACGCAGTATTTT. Amino acid sequence: CASSPAGSGGARDTQYF.

The rearrangement links TRBV30 to TRBJ2-2, with 12 bases matching TRBD2. The CDR3 contains 18 residues. Germline V gene sequence: CDR1 GTSNPN, CDR2 SVGIG (reference sequence). With 2 bases clipped from V and 4 bases from J, the junction kept 11 bases outside the gene matches. CDR3 protein: CAWSIPGLAGRATGELFF. The CDR3 DNA is TGTGCCTGGAGTATCCCTGGACTAGCGGGACGGGCCACCGGGGAGCTGTTTTTT.

The chain recombines TRBV5-4 with TRBJ2-5; tentatively, D is TRBD2 (7 bases). The V gene lost 5 bases and the J gene lost 5 bases, with 13 bases spanning the gap. This CDR3 region has 13 residues. The germline CDR1 and CDR2 sequences are SGHNT and YYREEE (reference sequence). DNA for the CDR3: TGTGCCAGCAGTTGGGGGAGGGGGGAGACCCAGTACTTC. Translation: CASSWGRGETQYF.

The chain links TRBV18 to TRBJ1-4, with 8 bases matching TRBD1. Germline V gene sequence: CDR1 KGHSH, CDR2 LQKENI. This CDR3 comprises 15 residues. V gave up 4 bases and J gave up 5 bases; unmatched junction bases: 6. This CDR3 reads CASSHGQGGNEKLFF. The CDR3 nucleotides are TGTGCCAGCTCACATGGACAGGGAGGGAATGAAAAACTGTTTTTT.

In nucleotides, the CDR3 is TGTGCCAGCAGTCTTTATCGGCACCGGGACAGGGGGCGGAATGAGCAGTTCTTC. Its translation is CASSLYRHRDRGRNEQFF. The chain is built from TRBV28 and TRBJ2-1, with 12 positions matching TRBD1. Germline CDR1 is MDHEN and CDR2 is SYDVKM. This CDR3 contains 18 residues. After removal of 5 bases from V and 7 bases from J, the junction contained 15 bases not matched to a gene.

This clone appeared a few times. In DNA, the CDR3 is TGTGCTAGTGGTGGGCCAGGCCTATACAATGAGCAGTTCTTC. Translated, it gives CASGGPGLYNEQFF. The chain employs TRBV12-5 and TRBJ2-1; D gene unclear. The CDR3 is 14 residues long. Germline lookup yields CDR1 LGHNT and CDR2 FRNRAP. V dropped 5 bases and J dropped 4 bases, with 12 bases sitting between them.